Below are 32 T cell receptor delta chains sequenced from a single sample in a study of gamma-delta chains in newborns, infants, children. TCRdb re-called the reads via CATT. The repertoire includes roughly 4,500 delta-chain clones, about 5% of them detected once, and approximately 9.9% sits in the top ten. Sequencing was carried out using blood. The source is a child who was a newborn, infant or young child, either healthy, febrile or measles-vaccinated (not recorded which).

The table lists this clone with a few counts. The rearrangement joins TRDV2 to TRDJ3; 8 nucleotides match TRDD3. With V trimmed by 0 bases and J by 1 base, 7 bases remained unmatched. Germline V CDR1 and CDR2: GEAIGNYY, EKD. The CDR3 is 19 residues long. The DNA for the CDR3 is TGTGCCTGTGACACCGTCCTGGGGGAAGTATCCTGGGACACCCGACAGATGTTTTTC. Translated: CACDTVLGEVSWDTRQMFF.

This clone was counted a few times. The chain has TRDV1 and TRDJ1, with a possible D match to TRDD3 (6 bases). The V end lost 7 bases, the J end lost 1 base, and 22 bases lay between the germline ends. The CDR3 extends over 17 amino acids. Germline lookup yields CDR1 TSWWSYY and CDR2 QGS. CDR3 DNA sequence: TGTGCTCTTGTACTCAAGGACGGGGGGGAGACCACCGATAAACTCATCTTT. Translated: CALVLKDGGETTDKLIF.

This clone was counted only a few times. This chain connects TRDV1 to TRDJ1; no clear D gene. CDR3 length: 18 amino acids. CDR1 is TSWWSYY, CDR2 QGS, per germline. Between the trimmed V and J ends, which lost 0 bases and 0 bases, there was a span of 17 bases. The CDR3 DNA follows: TGTGCTCTTGGGGAACTGACGGAGTTAGGCCCTCACACCGATAAACTCATCTTT. Residues: CALGELTELGPHTDKLIF.

This clone was counted a few times. This sequence joins TRDV2 and TRDJ3, with 7 bases that match TRDD3. The J gene is not listed in TCRdb, so it was assigned here from a DNA match to germline. CDR1 and CDR2 from the germline V gene are GEAIGNYY and EKD. The trim removed 0 bases at V and 4 bases at J, leaving 2 bases unmatched. The CDR3 is 16 amino acids. The DNA of the CDR3 is TGTGCCTGTGACACCGGGGGGGATTGGGACACCCGACAGATGTTTTTC. This translates into CACDTGGDWDTRQMFF.

This clone turned up a few times. The V call is TRDV2, the J call TRDJ1, with 13 bases that match TRDD3. The V segment lost 0 bases and the J segment 0 bases; nucleotides outside the gene matches: 6. In germline, CDR1 is GEAIGNYY, CDR2 EKD. The CDR3 spans 18 residues. As DNA, the CDR3 is TGTGCCTGTGACACCTTACTGGGGGATACGTTGTACACCGATAAACTCATCTTT. Its translation is CACDTLLGDTLYTDKLIF.

This clone has a handful of counts. The CDR3 coding sequence is TGTGCTCTTGGGGAACAACCTTCCTACGAACTGGGGGACGCTGAGGCCGATAAACTCATCTTT. It yields the protein CALGEQPSYELGDAEADKLIF. The chain combines TRDV1 with TRDJ1; D possibly uses TRDD2 or TRDD3 (9 bases each). CDR1 and CDR2 (germline): TSWWSYY, QGS. This CDR3 comprises 21 residues. Trimming took 1 base from V and 3 from J, leaving 30 bases between them.

The chain recombines TRDV2 with TRDJ3; 11 bases match TRDD3. With V trimmed by 0 bases and J by 0 bases, 6 bases remained unmatched. This CDR3 region has 20 residues. CDR1 is GEAIGNYY and CDR2 is EKD in the germline V gene. CDR3 DNA sequence: TGTGCCTGTGACACCGTAATGGGGGATACGTCCTCCTGGGACACCCGACAGATGTTTTTC. The encoded protein is CACDTVMGDTSSWDTRQMFF.

This clone was found a few times. This sample includes further DNA sequences coding for the same CDR3. The chain recombines TRDV2 with TRDJ3; 9 bases agree with TRDD3. The ends lost 1 base at V and 0 bases at J; junction bases unmatched: 6. The germline V gene encodes CDR1 GEAIGNYY and CDR2 EKD. CDR3 length: 19 residues. The CDR3: CACDTPWGISSWDTRQMFF. The CDR3 nucleotides read TGTGCCTGTGACACACCCTGGGGGATCAGCTCCTGGGACACCCGACAGATGTTTTTC.

The chain uses TRDV2 and TRDJ3; no clear D gene. CDR1 GEAIGNYY and CDR2 EKD come from the germline V gene. This CDR3 is 17 amino acids long. Trimming took off 0 bases at V and 1 base at J, with 9 bases between the two ends. CDR3 bases: TGTGCCTGTGACACCTGGGTTTCATCCTGGGACACCCGACAGATGTTTTTC. Protein product: CACDTWVSSWDTRQMFF.

This clone was detected a few times. The V and J genes are TRDV1 and TRDJ2; 8 positions match TRDD3. The CDR3 loop spans 18 amino acids. Germline V gene data show CDR1 as TSWWSYY and CDR2 as QGS. V dropped 2 bases and J dropped 3; count of bases not matched to a gene: 11. CDR3 coding DNA: TGTGCTCTTGGGGAAGGCCCCCGGGGATACCCGCTGACAGCACAACTCTTCTTT. Translation: CALGEGPRGYPLTAQLFF.

This clone was seen a few times. This rearrangement joins TRDV2 to TRDJ3; 7 bases are a match to TRDD3. Germline trimming cut 1 base from V and 0 bases from J; bases unmatched to any gene: 5. The CDR3 spans 18 residues. Germline V gene sequence: CDR1 GEAIGNYY, CDR2 EKD. The CDR3 is CACDTSWGSSWDTRQMFF. The CDR3, as DNA: TGTGCCTGTGACACGAGTTGGGGGAGCTCCTGGGACACCCGACAGATGTTTTTC.

This clone qualifies as medium-sized. Additional DNA sequences in this sample encode the identical CDR3. This chain links TRDV2 with TRDJ3; TRDD3 agrees at 10 bases. The CDR3 has 18 amino acids. Unmatched junction bases numbered 3, after V lost 0 bases and J lost 2 bases. CDR1 GEAIGNYY and CDR2 EKD come from the germline V gene. CDR3 sequence reads: CACDTGGYATWDTRQMFF. The CDR3 DNA is TGTGCCTGTGACACCGGGGGATACGCAACCTGGGACACCCGACAGATGTTTTTC.

V and J are TRDV2 and TRDJ3; 7 bases are a match to TRDD2. This CDR3 has 19 residues. From germline, CDR1 is GEAIGNYY and CDR2 EKD. Trimming took 0 bases from V and 2 from J; bases not matched to a gene: 9. The CDR3 spells CACDTAGSYSPWDTRQMFF. In DNA form, the CDR3 reads TGTGCCTGTGACACCGCTGGTTCCTACTCTCCCTGGGACACCCGACAGATGTTTTTC.

The rearrangement links TRDV2 to TRDJ3; 10 bases fit TRDD3. Germline values: CDR1 GEAIGNYY, CDR2 EKD. The CDR3 spans 19 residues. The V gene end was trimmed by 2 bases and the J gene end by 0 bases; junction bases not matched to a gene: 6. The CDR3 DNA follows: TGTGCCTGTGACAATACTGGGGGATTAAGCTCCTGGGACACCCGACAGATGTTTTTC. Protein sequence: CACDNTGGLSSWDTRQMFF.

This clone is judged medium-sized. V usage is TRDV2 and J usage is TRDJ2, with 9 bases lining up with TRDD3. V gave up 2 bases and J gave up 0 bases; unmatched junction bases: 3. CDR3 size: 16 residues. In germline, CDR1 is GEAIGNYY, CDR2 EKD. CDR3 coding DNA: TGTGCCTGTGACAAACTGGGGGACGCTTTGACAGCACAACTCTTCTTT. The encoded protein is CACDKLGDALTAQLFF.

This clone was seen a handful of times. The chain employs TRDV2 and TRDJ3; 12 positions agree with TRDD3. With 3 bases clipped from V and 1 base from J, the junction kept 12 bases outside the gene matches. The CDR3 loop spans 21 amino acids. Looked up from germline, CDR1 is GEAIGNYY and CDR2 is EKD. CDR3 in amino acids: CACDLLLGDTPQSWDTRQMFF. In nucleotides, the CDR3 is TGTGCCTGTGACCTTCTACTGGGGGATACTCCGCAATCCTGGGACACCCGACAGATGTTTTTC.

This clone showed up just a few times. The chain recombines TRDV1 with TRDJ2; 7 bases are shared with TRDD3. This CDR3 spans 22 amino acids. Trimming took 5 bases from V and 0 from J; bases not matched to a gene: 24. Germline values: CDR1 TSWWSYY, CDR2 QGS. In DNA form, the CDR3 reads TGTGCTCTTGGGCCACACCGGGATCCGGGGATAAGAGGGAAAGCTTTGACAGCACAACTCTTCTTT. Protein: CALGPHRDPGIRGKALTAQLFF.

This clone was observed a few times. This sequence joins TRAV29/DV5 and TRDJ1; the match to TRDD3 covers 10 bases. CDR1 and CDR2 (germline): NSMFDY, ISSIKDK. The CDR3 is 17 residues long. V lost 2 bases, J lost 2 bases, and 12 bases stayed unmatched. The CDR3 region is CAARLTMILGDTDKLIF. CDR3 nucleotide sequence: TGTGCAGCAAGGTTGACTATGATACTGGGGGATACCGATAAACTCATCTTT.

The V gene is TRDV1, the J gene TRDJ1; 10 nucleotides line up with TRDD3. The CDR3 loop spans 20 amino acids. Germline V gene sequence: CDR1 TSWWSYY, CDR2 QGS. V was clipped by 3 bases and J by 0 bases; unmatched bases: 16. CDR3 sequence: CALGDATFPILGDYTDKLIF. CDR3 nucleotides: TGTGCTCTTGGGGATGCAACCTTTCCTATACTGGGGGATTACACCGATAAACTCATCTTT.

In this sample, this clone turned up a few times. The chain is built from TRDV2 and TRDJ1; D remains unclear. The CDR3 runs to 16 residues. Per germline, CDR1 GEAIGNYY and CDR2 EKD. V lost 0 bases to trimming and J lost 0 bases, with 13 bases between them. The CDR3 reads CACDTVGRGYTDKLIF. The CDR3 region has the DNA TGTGCCTGTGACACCGTGGGCCGCGGGTACACCGATAAACTCATCTTT.

This clone was recorded a few times. V and J are TRDV2 and TRDJ3; 7 positions match TRDD3. The length of the CDR3 is 18 residues. Germline V CDR1 and CDR2: GEAIGNYY, EKD. V lost 1 base, J lost 0 bases, and 5 bases stayed unmatched. In nucleotides, the CDR3 is TGTGCCTGTGACACGGGATACCGAAGCTCCTGGGACACCCGACAGATGTTTTTC. It translates to CACDTGYRSSWDTRQMFF.

A word on this clone: A much larger clone lies a single base off, so this may be a read error. The chain uses TRDV2 and TRDJ2; 12 positions match TRDD3. Germline CDR1 is GEAIGNYY and CDR2 is EKD. This CDR3 has 17 amino acids. The V segment lost 3 bases and the J segment 3 bases; nucleotides outside the gene matches: 7. The CDR3 loop reads CACDALGDTGMTAQLFF. The CDR3 DNA sequence: TGTGCCTGTGACGCCCTGGGGGATACGGGGATGACAGCACAACTCTTCTTT.

This clone was found a few times. V gene TRDV2 combines with J gene TRDJ2; 8 bases line up with TRDD3. The CDR3 is made up of 15 amino acids. Germline CDR1 is GEAIGNYY and CDR2 is EKD. V trimming: 5 bases; J trimming: 5 bases; junction bases outside the gene matches: 9. The CDR3 is CACGIGDTGTAQLFF. DNA for the CDR3: TGTGCCTGTGGCATCGGGGATACCGGCACAGCACAACTCTTCTTT.

This clone was detected a few times. CDR3 region: CALGERYWGIQTDKLIF. The CDR3 DNA reads as TGTGCTCTTGGGGAAAGGTACTGGGGGATACAGACCGATAAACTCATCTTT. The chain has TRDV1 and TRDJ1; TRDD3 matches at 12 bases. With V trimmed by 2 bases and J by 2 bases, 6 bases remained unmatched. The CDR3 runs to 17 residues. Germline loops: CDR1 TSWWSYY, CDR2 QGS.

A few counts support this clone. One base away lies a much larger clone, so this may be a sequencing read error. The CDR3 reads CACDTLEGAAWDTRQMFF. The CDR3 bases are TGTGCCTGTGACACCTTGGAGGGGGCCGCCTGGGACACCCGACAGATGTTTTTC. The J gene is TRDJ3, the V gene TRDV2; maybe TRDD3 (5 bases). Looked up from germline, CDR1 is GEAIGNYY and CDR2 is EKD. V gave up 0 bases and J gave up 2 bases, with 13 bases separating them. The CDR3 contains 18 residues.

This clone was counted between two and nine times. Since a much larger clone is just one base distant, this may be a read error. Other DNA sequences of this sample code for an identical CDR3. The V and J genes are TRDV2 and TRDJ3; D is perhaps TRDD3 (5 bases). Trimming removed 0 bases from V and 7 bases from J, with 12 bases in between. The CDR3 has 16 residues. The germline CDR1 and CDR2 sequences are GEAIGNYY and EKD. The CDR3: CACDTVGYLDTRQMFF. For the CDR3, the DNA is TGTGCCTGTGACACCGTGGGGTACCTCGACACCCGACAGATGTTTTTC.

The V call is TRDV2, the J call TRDJ1; 8 positions match TRDD3. The V gene end was trimmed by 3 bases and the J gene end by 0 bases; junction bases not matched to a gene: 8. The CDR3 is 16 amino acids. Germline loops: CDR1 GEAIGNYY, CDR2 EKD. CDR3 in DNA: TGTGCCTGTGACGCTCTGGGGGAGACTTACACCGATAAACTCATCTTT. Protein sequence: CACDALGETYTDKLIF.

The chain combines TRDV2 with TRDJ2, with 7 bases fitting TRDD3. This CDR3 is built from 15 residues. Germline-derived CDR1 and CDR2 are GEAIGNYY and EKD. V was clipped by 3 bases and J by 1 base; unmatched bases: 4. The DNA of the CDR3 is TGTGCCTGTGACGGAATGGGGGATTTGACAGCACAACTCTTCTTT. Translated: CACDGMGDLTAQLFF.

This clone is classed as medium-sized. Additional DNA sequences in this sample encode the identical CDR3. The chain links TRDV2 to TRDJ2, with D hard to call. V dropped 0 bases and J dropped 0 bases, with 7 bases sitting between them. Germline assignment: CDR1 GEAIGNYY and CDR2 EKD. The CDR3 has 15 residues. CDR3 DNA: TGTGCCTGTGACACCGTGGGAGCTTTGACAGCACAACTCTTCTTT. Amino acid sequence: CACDTVGALTAQLFF.

This clone was found a few times. Germline is not matched at one junction end, which may reflect a read error. V and J are TRDV2 and TRDJ1; the match to TRDD3 covers 11 bases. Looked up from germline, CDR1 is GEAIGNYY and CDR2 is EKD. This CDR3 spans 20 amino acids. CDR3 bases: TGTGCCTGTGACCTACCCTCATACTGGGGGATAAGAGGAGGGACCGATAAACCCATCTTT. This codes for CACDLPSYWGIRGGTDKPIF.

By share, this clone ranks as medium-sized. Sequence at one end of the junction differs from germline and may be a read error. This chain joins TRDV2 and TRDJ2; TRDD3 aligns across 8 bases. Germline CDR1 is GEAIGNYY and CDR2 is EKD. The CDR3 covers 15 residues. This CDR3 is CACDTLGGLRAQLFF. CDR3 nucleotide sequence: TGTGCCTGTGACACCCTTGGGGGATTGAGAGCACAACTCTTCTTT.

This clone was seen more than once but under ten times. The chain joins TRDV2 to TRDJ3; TRDD2 is a possible D gene (5 bases). V was trimmed by 0 bases and J by 0 bases, leaving 11 bases between them. This CDR3 is built from 18 residues. Germline CDR1 and CDR2: GEAIGNYY and EKD. This CDR3 reads CACDTGAYSSWDTRQMFF. Written as DNA, the CDR3 is TGTGCCTGTGACACCGGGGCCTACAGCTCCTGGGACACCCGACAGATGTTTTTC.